These 18 T cell receptor beta chains were all obtained from the same sample, sequenced in a study of cytomegalovirus exposure and HLA in healthy donors. 13 Jbeta primers and 60 Vbeta primers were used for the PCR. Profiled with immunoSEQ multiplex PCR; TCRdb holds only in-frame clones, not every one. The sample holds under 200,000 clones, about 72% seen once. The specimen was PBMCs. The receptor set was obtained from a girl aged 10 to 17 in good health and CMV-seronegative.

This clone was observed a handful of times. V and J are TRBV5-4 and TRBJ2-7, with a possible D match to TRBD2 (6 bases). Germline CDR1 SGHNT, CDR2 YYREEE (reference sequence). Trimming cost V 4 bases and J 3 bases, with 8 bases left between them. The CDR3 runs to 12 residues. CDR3 protein: CASSGDFYEQYF. CDR3 nucleotide sequence: TGTGCCAGCAGCGGGGACTTCTACGAGCAGTACTTC.

This chain links TRBV9 with TRBJ2-7, with 8 bases aligning to TRBD1. In germline, CDR1 is SGDLS, CDR2 YYNGEE. J was trimmed by 4 bases and V by 5 bases; bases with no gene match: 8. The CDR3 is made up of 14 amino acids. This CDR3 is CASSHGQGGYEQYF. Written as DNA, the CDR3 is TGTGCCAGCAGTCATGGACAGGGAGGTTACGAGCAGTACTTC. Using reference TRBV9 and TRBJ2-7 for the parts outside the CDR3, the full variable domain is DSGVTQTPKHLITATGQRVTLRCSPRSGDLSVYWYQQSLDQGLQFLIQYYNGEERAKGNILERFSAQQFPDLHSELNLSSLELGDSALYFCASSHGQGGYEQYFGPGTRLTVT.

The chain carries TRBV9 and TRBJ2-7; D is ambiguous. V was trimmed by 4 bases and J by 0 bases, leaving 5 bases between them. The CDR3 is 12 amino acids. The germline CDR1 and CDR2 sequences are SGDLS and YYNGEE. CDR3 sequence (DNA): TGTGCCAGCAGCCCCAGCTCCTACGAGCAGTACTTC. The encoded protein is CASSPSSYEQYF.

The chain carries TRBV2 and TRBJ2-5; 8 nucleotides line up with TRBD1. The CDR3 loop spans 13 amino acids. J was trimmed by 2 bases and V by 6 bases; bases with no gene match: 2. Germline V gives CDR1 SNHLY, CDR2 FYNNEI. In DNA, the CDR3 is TGTGCCAGCAGGACAGGGGTACAAGAGACCCAGTACTTC. This sequence encodes CASRTGVQETQYF.

This chain links TRBV5-4 with TRBJ2-5; D gene ambiguous. Germline lookup yields CDR1 SGHNT and CDR2 YYREEE (reference sequence). CDR3 size: 13 residues. Trimming took 0 bases from V and 4 from J, leaving 7 bases between them. CDR3 sequence: CASSLDPGETQYF. DNA of the CDR3: TGTGCCAGCAGCTTGGACCCCGGAGAGACCCAGTACTTC.

As for this clone: This could be a read error, since a much larger clone is one nucleotide away. The chain joins TRBV6-1 to TRBJ1-1, with 9 nucleotides matching TRBD1. Germline V lookup: CDR1 MNHNS, CDR2 SASEGT. The CDR3 consists of 14 residues. Unmatched junction bases numbered 2, after V lost 4 bases and J lost 2 bases. In nucleotides, the CDR3 is TGTGCCAGCAGTGTACAGGGGGCTAACACTGAAGCTTTCTTT. It yields the protein CASSVQGANTEAFF.

This chain joins TRBV21-1 and TRBJ1-6. TRBV21-1 corresponds to a pseudogene. The CDR3 sequence is 13 residues long. CDR3 region: CANPPRKSSPLHF. CDR3 nucleotides: TGTGCCAACCCCCCGAGGAAGTCTTCACCCCTCCACTTT.

This clone was seen a handful of times. The chain employs TRBV6-6 and TRBJ2-7; TRBD2 might be the D (5 bases). This CDR3 has 13 residues. Germline CDR1 MNHNY, CDR2 SVGAGI (reference sequence). V shed 7 bases and J shed 6 bases, with 16 bases lying between them. This CDR3 reads CASTPSLGSEQYF. CDR3 coding DNA: TGTGCCAGCACTCCCTCACTAGGGAGCGAGCAGTACTTC.

The J gene is TRBJ2-7, the V gene TRBV6-6, with D maybe TRBD1 (6 bases). The V end lost 4 bases, the J end lost 3 bases, and 19 bases lay between the germline ends. CDR1 is MNHNY and CDR2 is SVGAGI in the germline V gene (reference sequence). This CDR3 comprises 16 residues. CDR3 nucleotide sequence: TGTGCCAGCAGTTTGAAACAGGGCGAAAGGGTCTACGAGCAGTACTTC. Protein product: CASSLKQGERVYEQYF.

V gene TRBV5-1 combines with J gene TRBJ2-7, with 9 bases fitting TRBD1. The CDR3 contains 14 residues. V lost 4 bases to trimming and J lost 2 bases; unmatched junction nucleotides: 4. Germline lookup yields CDR1 SGHRS and CDR2 YFSETQ. The CDR3 reads CASSRTGDPYEQYF. CDR3 nucleotides: TGCGCCAGCAGCAGGACAGGGGATCCCTACGAGCAGTACTTC.

This chain uses TRBV9 with TRBJ1-2; tentatively, D is TRBD1 (6 bases). V was shortened by 0 bases and J by 3 bases, with 12 bases between the two germline ends. The CDR3 length is 15 residues. The germline V gene has CDR1 SGDLS and CDR2 YYNGEE. This CDR3 is CASSVGGLLDYGYTF. DNA for the CDR3: TGTGCCAGCAGCGTAGGGGGGCTCCTGGACTATGGCTACACCTTC.

This chain uses TRBV18 with TRBJ2-5, with D tentatively TRBD2 (6 bases). CDR3 length equals 15 residues. With 0 bases removed from V and 1 base from J, the gap between germline ends came to 9 bases. Germline CDR1 KGHSH, CDR2 LQKENI. As DNA, the CDR3 is TGTGCCAGCTCACCACCGAGGGGAGGCCAAGAGACCCAGTACTTC. Its translation is CASSPPRGGQETQYF. The whole variable domain, filled in from reference TRBV18 and TRBJ2-5, reads NAGVMQNPRHLVRRRGQEARLRCSPMKGHSHVYWYRQLPEEGLKFMVYLQKENIIDESGMPKERFSAEFPKEGPSILRIQQVVRGDSAAYFCASSPPRGGQETQYFGPGTRLLVL.

In this sample, this clone turned up once. This rearrangement joins TRBV18 to TRBJ2-5, with 10 bases identical to TRBD1. Germline assignment: CDR1 KGHSH and CDR2 LQKENI. This CDR3 has 15 amino acids. With V trimmed by 3 bases and J by 5 bases, 6 bases remained unmatched. The DNA for the CDR3 is TGTGCCAGCTCACCGGGACAGGGGAGGCCGGAGACCCAGTACTTC. Translated: CASSPGQGRPETQYF.

The rearrangement uses TRBV5-5 and TRBJ2-2; D is possibly TRBD2 (5 bases). V lost 3 bases, J lost 7 bases, and 13 bases lay in between. The germline gives CDR1 SGHKS, CDR2 YYEKEE (reference sequence). CDR3 length equals 14 residues. The CDR3 nucleotides read TGTGCCAGCAGCTACCCTGTTGGGAGCGGGGAGCTGTTTTTT. It translates to CASSYPVGSGELFF. Full variable domain (missing parts from reference TRBV5-5 and TRBJ2-2): DAGVTQSPTHLIKTRGQQVTLRCSPISGHKSVSWYQQVLGQGPQFIFQYYEKEERGRGNFPDRFSARQFPNYSSELNVNALLLGDSALYLCASSYPVGSGELFFGEGSRLTVL.

This sequence joins TRBV2 and TRBJ2-1; 7 nucleotides match TRBD2. The CDR3 contains 13 residues. Germline-derived CDR1 and CDR2 are SNHLY and FYNNEI. V lost 8 bases to trimming and J lost 8 bases; unmatched junction nucleotides: 9. As DNA, the CDR3 is TGTGCCAGCGGGGCGGGGGAACTCCATGAGCAGTTCTTC. Amino acids: CASGAGELHEQFF.

Points on this clone: The same CDR3 arises from other DNA sequences in this sample as well. This chain uses TRBV7-9 with TRBJ1-2, with a possible D match to TRBD1 (5 bases). Trimming removed 2 bases at V and 6 bases at J, with 7 bases between. The CDR3 consists of 12 residues. Germline lookup yields CDR1 SEHNR and CDR2 FQNEAQ (reference sequence). CDR3 amino acids: CASSLKGDGYTF. The DNA for the CDR3 is TGTGCCAGCAGCTTAAAAGGGGATGGCTACACCTTC.

The chain couples TRBV30 to TRBJ1-4, with TRBD1 matching over 11 bases. With V trimmed by 1 base and J by 16 bases, 23 bases remained unmatched. There are 18 residues in the CDR3. Germline CDR1 and CDR2: GTSNPN and SVGIG (reference sequence). CDR3 DNA: TGTGCCTGGAGTGGAATTAGGGGGACAGGGGGAGCCGTTATTGGTCCGTTTTTT. Translating it yields CAWSGIRGTGGAVIGPFF.

The V gene is TRBV30, the J gene TRBJ1-2; 8 nucleotides match TRBD1. Germline values: CDR1 GTSNPN, CDR2 SVGIG (reference sequence). V was clipped by 3 bases and J by 2 bases; unmatched bases: 11. This CDR3 is 16 amino acids long. The CDR3 nucleotides are TGTGCCTGGAGCCCTATGGACAGGGACTTAAACTATGGCTACACCTTC. Translating gives CAWSPMDRDLNYGYTF.